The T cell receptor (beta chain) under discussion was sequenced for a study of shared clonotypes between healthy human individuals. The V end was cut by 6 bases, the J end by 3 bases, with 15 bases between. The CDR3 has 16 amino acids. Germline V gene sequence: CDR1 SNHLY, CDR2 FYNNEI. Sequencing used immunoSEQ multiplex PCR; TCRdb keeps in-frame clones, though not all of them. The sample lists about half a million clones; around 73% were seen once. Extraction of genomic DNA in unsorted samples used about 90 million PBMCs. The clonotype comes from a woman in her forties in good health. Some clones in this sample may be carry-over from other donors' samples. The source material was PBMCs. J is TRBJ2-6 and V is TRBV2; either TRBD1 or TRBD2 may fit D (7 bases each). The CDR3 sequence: CASRAGGVLGANVLTF. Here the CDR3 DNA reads TGTGCCAGCAGGGCAGGGGGGGTCCTTGGGGCCAACGTCCTGACTTTC.